A single sample is the source of the 9 T cell receptor beta chains below, sequenced in a study of T-cell reconstitution after alpha-beta-depleted transplantation in children (dated by TCRdb to between 2015 and 2016). The library was produced with PCR. For sequencing, an Illumina HiSeq 2500 was employed. To normalize quantification of the TCRbeta repertoire, the TCR libraries were built with molecular barcoding that relied on unique molecular identifiers. TCRdb trimmed the raw reads at Q25, called clones with MiXCR and kept productive beta chains. One record per CDR3 amino acid sequence lists the most common genes and DNA. The sample yields 300,000 to 400,000 distinct CDR3 sequences; 15% to 20% were counted once. The top ten constitute 35% to 50% of the sample. The intended sense of this specimen's treatment or condition label: allogeneic hematopoietic cell transplantation with graft depleted of TCRalphabeta T cells and CD19 B cells.

The sequences come from PBMCs, mostly from graft donor cells, collected 360 days after TCRalphabeta/CD19-depleted stem cell transplant. All receptors come from a male patient aged 2-10 years who had a stem cell transplant for acute lymphoblastic leukemia, so the T cells may come from the graft donor.

The V gene is TRBV25-1, the J gene TRBJ2-2, with TRBD2 as a possible D gene (5 bases). Germline CDR1 is MGHDK and CDR2 is SYGVNS. Between the trimmed V and J ends, which lost 8 bases and 1 base, there was a span of 20 bases. The CDR3 has 17 amino acids. CDR3 in amino acids: CASFGHQEVLNTGELFF. The CDR3 nucleotides are TGTGCCAGCTTCGGGCACCAGGAGGTTTTGAACACCGGGGAGCTGTTTTTT.

This clonotype has more than one count but fewer than ten. V is TRBV5-1 and J is TRBJ2-5; 8 nucleotides align to TRBD1. The V segment lost 2 bases and the J segment 3 bases; nucleotides outside the gene matches: 6. Germline assignment: CDR1 SGHRS and CDR2 YFSETQ. The CDR3 contains 15 residues. The CDR3 loop reads CASSFTGGSKETQYF. The CDR3 nucleotides read TGCGCCAGCAGCTTTACAGGGGGGAGTAAAGAGACCCAGTACTTC.

This clonotype was recorded a few times. The chain links TRBV27 to TRBJ2-7; TRBD1 agrees at 7 bases. The germline V gene encodes CDR1 MNHEY and CDR2 SMNVEV (reference sequence). V gave up 5 bases and J gave up 2 bases; unmatched junction bases: 6. This CDR3 spans 14 amino acids. The CDR3 sequence is CASSPGTDPYEQYF. The DNA of the CDR3 is TGTGCCAGCAGTCCCGGGACAGACCCCTACGAGCAGTACTTC.

The rearrangement links TRBV7-9 to TRBJ2-7; D is unresolved. Germline lookup yields CDR1 SEHNR and CDR2 FQNEAQ (reference sequence). Trimming removed 4 bases from V and 2 bases from J, with 6 bases in between. The length of the CDR3 is 12 residues. CDR3 DNA sequence: TGTGCCAGCAGCTCGTACACCTACGAGCAGTACTTC. Protein product: CASSSYTYEQYF.

The chain recombines TRBV4-2 with TRBJ2-7; possibly TRBD1 for D (5 bases). This CDR3 spans 16 amino acids. Germline CDR1 and CDR2: LGHNA and YNFKEQ. Trimming pared 0 bases from V and 0 bases from J, leaving 12 bases between. The CDR3 region is CASSQEGPRSSYEQYF. DNA for the CDR3: TGTGCCAGCAGCCAAGAGGGGCCCAGGAGCTCCTACGAGCAGTACTTC.

At least ten counts were recorded for this clonotype. The rearrangement links TRBV28 to TRBJ2-7; no definite D call. CDR3 length: 15 residues. Trimming cost V 4 bases and J 2 bases, with 15 bases left between them. Per the germline V gene, CDR1 is MDHEN and CDR2 is SYDVKM. The CDR3 region is CASSSLDSGAYEQYF. The CDR3 DNA follows: TGTGCCAGCAGTTCCCTTGACTCCGGCGCCTACGAGCAGTACTTC.

The sample holds a few counts of this clonotype. The J gene is TRBJ1-4, the V gene TRBV24-1, with TRBD1 matching over 9 bases. J was trimmed by 2 bases and V by 0 bases; bases with no gene match: 6. The CDR3 consists of 18 residues. From germline, CDR1 is KGHDR and CDR2 SFDVKD. This CDR3 reads CATSDLQTGGFTNEKLFF. CDR3 bases: TGTGCCACCAGTGATTTGCAGACAGGGGGGTTTACTAATGAAAAACTGTTTTTT.

This clonotype was counted a few times. The rearrangement joins TRBV7-6 to TRBJ1-4; D call uncertain. V lost 8 bases and J lost 8, with 15 bases in between. The CDR3 extends over 13 amino acids. The germline gives CDR1 SGHVS, CDR2 FNYEAQ. The CDR3 DNA sequence: TGTGCCAGCGCCGGGTCTTTCAGGGAAAAACTGTTTTTT. Translating gives CASAGSFREKLFF.

This clonotype was recorded many times. The chain employs TRBV4-3 and TRBJ2-2; the D is unclear. Germline V gives CDR1 LGHNA, CDR2 YSLEER. The CDR3 spans 13 residues. With 6 bases removed from V and 4 bases from J, the gap between germline ends came to 9 bases. CDR3 coding DNA: TGCGCCAGCAGGAGGACGGGCACCGGGGAGCTGTTTTTT. Protein product: CASRRTGTGELFF.